The rows below give T cell receptor beta chains drawn from one sample of a study of cytomegalovirus exposure and HLA in healthy donors. The protocol was immunoSEQ multiplex PCR, while the TCRdb copy is restricted to in-frame clones and leaves out a portion. The sample totals 75,000 to 85,000 clones. The sample consisted of PBMCs. These receptors came from a man between 18 and 35 years old in good health and CMV-seropositive. CDR3s include the opening cysteine and the closing phenylalanine or tryptophan. The D gene is left open where the match is weak.

V gene	J gene	D gene	CDR3 DNA	CDR3 protein
TRBV30	TRBJ2-1	.	TGTGCCTGGAGTGTGTCTCGGGTTCTCGGGTACAATGAGCAGTTCTTC	CAWSVSRVLGYNEQFF
TRBV11-3	TRBJ2-1	.	TGTGCCAGCAGAAAACGGAATGAGCAGTTCTTC	CASRKRNEQFF
TRBV11-2	TRBJ1-1	TRBD1	TGTGCCAGCAGCTTGGGGGACAGTGGCCTCTTT	CASSLGDSGLF
TRBV2	TRBJ2-7	.	TGTGCCAGCACTCTTTCCTACGAGCAGTACTTC	CASTLSYEQYF
TRBV7-2	TRBJ2-1	TRBD2	TGTGCCAGCAGCTCGAGACTAGCGGGGAGAGATGAGCAGTTCTTC	CASSSRLAGRDEQFF
TRBV18	TRBJ2-2	.	TGTGCCAGCTCACCCCGGGGCACCGGGGAGCTGTTTTTT	CASSPRGTGELFF
TRBV5-1	TRBJ1-3	.	TGCGCCAGCAGCTTGAACAGGGTGGCCGGAAACACCATATATTTT	CASSLNRVAGNTIYF
TRBV29-1	TRBJ1-1	.	TGCAGCGTTGAGGGGAGAAGCACTGAAGCTTTCTTT	CSVEGRSTEAFF
TRBV7-9	TRBJ1-3	.	TGTGCCAGCAGACCTATTTTCGACAAATCTGGAAACACCATATATTTT	CASRPIFDKSGNTIYF
TRBV6-5	TRBJ2-7	TRBD2	TGTGCCAGCAGCGGTAGCGGGTCGTATTCCTACGAGCAGTACTTC	CASSGSGSYSYEQYF
TRBV7-8	TRBJ1-2	TRBD1	TGTGCCAGCAGCTTAGCCCAGGGGGTCTTAGGCTACACCTTC	CASSLAQGVLGYTF
TRBV5-6	TRBJ2-5	.	TGTGCCAGCAACTTAAGGGAGTACGGGAAGACCCAGTACTTC	CASNLREYGKTQYF
TRBV11-2	TRBJ1-1	.	TGTGCCAGCAGAAGCTTGAACACTGAAGCTTTCTTT	CASRSLNTEAFF
TRBV4-1	TRBJ2-1	TRBD2	TGCGCCAGCAGAAAGGGACTAGCGGGCTCCTACAATGAGCAGTTCTTC	CASRKGLAGSYNEQFF
TRBV6-1	TRBJ2-3	.	TGTGCCAGCAGTGGGAGGACAGCTATGCCGCGGAGCACAGATACGCAGTATTTT	CASSGRTAMPRSTDTQYF
TRBV5-1	TRBJ2-2	TRBD1	TGCGCCAGCAGCGGGACAGTGAACACCGGGGAGCTGTTTTTT	CASSGTVNTGELFF
TRBV18	TRBJ1-5	TRBD1	TGTGCCAGCACCGGACAGGGCGATCGCAATCAGCCCCAGCATTTT	CASTGQGDRNQPQHF
TRBV11-2	TRBJ2-7	.	TGTGCCAGCAGCTTAGGCGGAGTAGCGGTCTCCTACGAGCAGTACTTC	CASSLGGVAVSYEQYF
TRBV29-1	TRBJ2-6	.	TGCAGCGTTGTCGACCCCCCGGGAGGGGCCAACGTCCTGACTTTC	CSVVDPPGGANVLTF
TRBV5-1	TRBJ1-4	TRBD1	TGCGCCAGCAGCTCCGGACAGGGAACTAATGAAAAACTGTTTTTT	CASSSGQGTNEKLFF
TRBV2	TRBJ1-1	.	TGTGCCAGCAGTGTCGGCACTGAAGCTTTCTTT	CASSVGTEAFF
TRBV9	TRBJ2-1	TRBD1	TGTGCCAGCAGCGCCTTATTGGGACAGGGCTACAATGAGCAGTTCTTC	CASSALLGQGYNEQFF
TRBV9	TRBJ1-2	.	TGTGCCAGCAGCGGCTCTCTCTCCCCCGAGTCCTATGGCTACACCTTC	CASSGSLSPESYGYTF
TRBV6-5	TRBJ2-7	TRBD2	TGTGCCAGCAGGGTAGCGGGGGACTACTACGAGCAGTACTTC	CASRVAGDYYEQYF
TRBV5-5	TRBJ2-7	TRBD2	TGTGCCAGCAGCTTCGGGACTAGCGTGCGCGAGCAGTACTTC	CASSFGTSVREQYF
TRBV5-1	TRBJ1-5	.	TGCGCCAGCAGGCGGGAATCGGGACAGCCCCAGCATTTT	CASRRESGQPQHF
TRBV29-1	TRBJ1-1	.	TGCAGCGTGCCCGGGACACCACTTAACACTGAAGCTTTCTTT	CSVPGTPLNTEAFF
TRBV4-1	TRBJ1-4	TRBD1	TGCGCCAGCAGCCAAGTCGACAGGGGAAAGGGAGCAACTAATGAAAAACTGTTTTTT	CASSQVDRGKGATNEKLFF
TRBV15	TRBJ2-7	.	TGTGCCACCAGCAGAGATGTGGCAGGGGGGTACGAGCAGTACTTC	CATSRDVAGGYEQYF
TRBV18	TRBJ2-1	.	TGTGCCAGCTCACCATCCCCAAACAATGAGCAGTTCTTC	CASSPSPNNEQFF
TRBV6-5	TRBJ2-7	TRBD2	TGTGCCAGCAATGGTAACCCAACTAGCGCCTACGAGCAGTACTTC	CASNGNPTSAYEQYF
TRBV15	TRBJ1-5	.	TGTGCCACCAGCAGGGGGAGGACGGAGGATTTGCGCAATCAGCCCCAGCATTTT	CATSRGRTEDLRNQPQHF
TRBV5-3	TRBJ1-1	.	TGTGCCAGAAGCTTGGTTTGCGGGAACACTGAAGCTTTCTTT	CARSLVCGNTEAFF
TRBV28	TRBJ2-7	.	TGTGCCAGCGCGGGAAAAGCCTACGAGCAGTACTTC	CASAGKAYEQYF
TRBV6-5	TRBJ1-2	TRBD1	TGTGCCAGCAGAAAAACCGGGACAGGGGCCTATGGCTACACCTTC	CASRKTGTGAYGYTF
TRBV28	TRBJ2-1	TRBD1	TGTGCCAGCAGTCTAGGACAGGGTAGGGCCTACAATGAGCAGTTCTTC	CASSLGQGRAYNEQFF
TRBV5-1	TRBJ1-1	.	TGCGCCAGCAGCTCTCAGGGAAACACTGAAGCTTTCTTT	CASSSQGNTEAFF
TRBV6-5	TRBJ1-2	.	TGCGCCAGCAGGCGAGACAGCAACTATGGCTACACCTTC	CASRRDSNYGYTF
TRBV6-1	TRBJ1-4	TRBD1	TGTGCCAGCAGTGCGCCACAGGGGGCAACTAATGAAAAACTGTTTTTT	CASSAPQGATNEKLFF
TRBV6-4	TRBJ2-3	.	TGTGCCAGCAGTGAACACGGGGGAAATACAGATACGCAGTATTTT	CASSEHGGNTDTQYF
TRBV6-5	TRBJ1-3	.	TGTGCCAGCAGAAGGGGTTGGGACTCTGGAAACACCATATATTTT	CASRRGWDSGNTIYF
TRBV19	TRBJ1-2	.	TGTGCCAGTACTACTTGGGGAGGGGCTGGCTACACCTTC	CASTTWGGAGYTF
TRBV5-1	TRBJ1-1	.	TGCGCCAGCAGCGGGATAGCGGGTCCTCTGAACACTGAAGCTTTCTTT	CASSGIAGPLNTEAFF
TRBV5-1	TRBJ2-1	TRBD2	TGCGCCAGCAGCTTTGTAGCGGGAGGGCCTAGGAATGAGCAGTTCTTC	CASSFVAGGPRNEQFF
TRBV6-5	TRBJ2-1	.	TGTGCCAGCAGTTACTCGCGGGGGCCCTACAATGAGCAGTTCTTC	CASSYSRGPYNEQFF
TRBV6-1	TRBJ2-1	.	TGTGCCAGCAGCCTGGACTTCTCCTACAATGAGCAGTTCTTC	CASSLDFSYNEQFF
TRBV5-6	TRBJ1-5	.	TGTGCCAGCAGCTTGTTTCTTAGCAATCAGCCCCAGCATTTT	CASSLFLSNQPQHF
TRBV19	TRBJ2-4	.	TGTGCCAGTAGTATGGGACAAGTGGAAGCCAAAAACATTCAGTACTTC	CASSMGQVEAKNIQYF
TRBV29-1	TRBJ2-1	TRBD2	TGCAGCTCCTCTCGGGGGTTATTGACTAGCGGTGACTACAATGAGCAGTTCTTC	CSSSRGLLTSGDYNEQFF
TRBV20-1	TRBJ1-6	.	TGCAGTGCTTATACAAACGTCCTCCACTTT	CSAYTNVLHF
TRBV6-5	TRBJ2-7	.	TGTGCCAGCAGTTCTAGGGGGTCCTACGAGCAGTACTTC	CASSSRGSYEQYF
TRBV5-1	TRBJ2-7	TRBD1	TGCGCCAGCAGCTCGGGACAGGGACCCTACGAGCAGTACTTC	CASSSGQGPYEQYF
TRBV5-1	TRBJ2-7	.	TGCGCCAGCAGCTTGGAAGCCGGGTACGAGCAGTACTTC	CASSLEAGYEQYF